This TCR beta chain derives from a study of T cells after yellow fever vaccination. The V and J ends lost 2 bases and 0 bases, in that order; junction bases with no gene match: 9. The CDR3 contains 17 residues. Germline loops: CDR1 DFQATT, CDR2 SNEGSKA (reference sequence). TCRdb itself ran the 5' RACE reads through MiXCR, one entry per CDR3 protein. The table lists 300,000 or so distinct CDR3 sequences, 4% of them singletons. Overall study results and limits: After the booster, 95% to 98% of CD4 and approximately 90% of CD8 primary-response clones were re-detected.

Details on this clonotype: Its target is not known.

The sequence was obtained from a man aged 18 to 35 who received the YFV17D yellow fever vaccine. Here the sequenced sample was PBMCs, taken 5 days after the yellow fever booster vaccination. The chain recombines TRBV20-1 with TRBJ2-1; 8 bases are shared with TRBD2. In DNA form, the CDR3 reads TGCAGTGCTAGACCGAGCGGGGGCTCTAGCTCCTACAATGAGCAGTTCTTC. The encoded protein is CSARPSGGSSSYNEQFF.